This TCR beta chain was observed in a study of shared clonotypes between healthy human individuals. The study, taken as a whole, reports: Incompleteness in sorted-subset sequencing, despite large depth, was shown by rarefaction.

V dropped 2 bases and J dropped 4; count of bases not matched to a gene: 5. Germline V gene data show CDR1 as SGDLS and CDR2 as YYNGEE. This CDR3 has 15 amino acids. The naive CD8 fraction comprised CD45RO-negative cells positively selected for CCR7 and excluded terminally differentiated effector memory CD45RA+ cells. To note about this clone: The target antigen is unknown.

Assay: immunoSEQ multiplex PCR; the TCRdb copy retains only in-frame clones and omits some. The table shows hundreds of thousands of clones, with roughly 98% occurring only once. The sequence derives from a man under 40 in good health. Sequencing was carried out using naive CD8+ T cells sorted from blood. The chain combines TRBV9 with TRBJ2-1, with TRBD2 matching 8 bases. The CDR3 sequence: CASSVVAGPYNEQFF. CDR3 sequence (DNA): TGTGCCAGCAGCGTTGTAGCGGGACCGTACAATGAGCAGTTCTTC. The full variable domain, completed using reference TRBV9 and TRBJ2-1, is DSGVTQTPKHLITATGQRVTLRCSPRSGDLSVYWYQQSLDQGLQFLIQYYNGEERAKGNILERFSAQQFPDLHSELNLSSLELGDSALYFCASSVVAGPYNEQFFGPGTRLTVL.